One sample yielded the 26 T cell receptor beta chains listed below, sequenced in a study of shared clonotypes between healthy human individuals (dated by TCRdb to 2018 to 2020). For the CD8 naive samples, CD45RO-negative cells were positively selected for CCR7, yielding a CD45RA+CCR7+ population from which TemRA cells were excluded. Libraries came from the immunoSEQ multiplex PCR assay. What TCRdb holds here is the immuneACCESS table cut down to in-frame rearrangements. Part of the clones is not present; checked against another copy, under half of the missing clones reflect an unresolved V gene, and the others are unexplained. Present in this sample are about 800,000 clones, 96% of which were seen just once. The top ten clones comprise around 0.25% of the sample. Sequencing was carried out using naive CD8+ T cells sorted from blood. Sample cell subset or site, as interpreted from the label and publication: CD45RA+CCR7+. The receptors stem from a man younger than 40 in good health.

This clone has only one observation. This chain uses TRBV13 with TRBJ2-3; 14 bases are shared with TRBD2. This CDR3 is 16 amino acids long. Germline V gene lookup returns CDR1 PRHDT and CDR2 FYEKMQ (reference sequence). The ends lost 10 bases at V and 6 bases at J; junction bases unmatched: 12. CDR3 nucleotide sequence: TGTGCCACCAACCTCGGGACTAGCGGGAGAGGGGATACGCAGTATTTT. Amino acid sequence: CATNLGTSGRGDTQYF.

This clone is a singleton in its sample. The V call is TRBV27, the J call TRBJ2-3; 9 nucleotides line up with TRBD2. The CDR3 spans 16 residues. V lost 2 bases to trimming and J lost 4 bases; unmatched junction nucleotides: 7. Germline V CDR1 and CDR2: MNHEY, SMNVEV (reference sequence). CDR3: CASSLGQAGGADTQYF. CDR3 coding DNA: TGTGCCAGCAGTTTAGGTCAAGCGGGAGGTGCAGATACGCAGTATTTT.

This clone showed up just once. The chain combines TRBV10-3 with TRBJ2-5, with 8 bases identical to TRBD2. The CDR3 sequence is 20 residues long. J lost 0 bases, V lost 4 bases, and 19 bases had no gene match. Germline loops: CDR1 ENHRY, CDR2 SYGVKD. The CDR3 loop reads CAISGRGRAGESPYQETQYF. CDR3 DNA sequence: TGTGCCATCAGTGGCCGGGGCCGAGCGGGAGAGTCTCCGTACCAAGAGACCCAGTACTTC.

The chain links TRBV27 to TRBJ2-7, with D unresolved. The V and J ends lost 4 bases and 0 bases respectively, with 10 bases between them. This CDR3 comprises 14 residues. Germline lookup yields CDR1 MNHEY and CDR2 SMNVEV (reference sequence). The DNA of the CDR3 is TGTGCCAGCAGTTCACCATCCCGCTCCTACGAGCAGTACTTC. Its protein product is CASSSPSRSYEQYF.

V gene TRBV6-5 combines with J gene TRBJ2-7; 7 nucleotides match TRBD1. The V segment lost 6 bases and the J segment 2 bases; nucleotides outside the gene matches: 7. The CDR3 runs 14 residues. CDR1 and CDR2 from the germline V gene are MNHEY and SVGAGI. The CDR3 here is CASRTGQSPYEQYF. CDR3 in DNA: TGTGCCAGCAGAACGGGACAGAGCCCCTACGAGCAGTACTTC.

In the case of this clone: Other DNA sequences within the sample encode an identical CDR3. V usage is TRBV6-5 and J usage is TRBJ2-7; 9 nucleotides align to TRBD1. V gave up 11 bases and J gave up 4 bases; unmatched junction bases: 6. The CDR3 extends over 12 amino acids. The germline V gene encodes CDR1 MNHEY and CDR2 SVGAGI. The DNA for the CDR3 is TGTGCCTCCGGACAGGGGAGTTACGAGCAGTACTTC. Amino acids: CASGQGSYEQYF.

The J gene is TRBJ2-1, the V gene TRBV10-3, with 10 bases matching TRBD2. CDR1 and CDR2 from the germline V gene are ENHRY and SYGVKD. This CDR3 spans 16 amino acids. The ends lost 3 bases at V and 9 bases at J; junction bases unmatched: 11. The CDR3 region has the DNA TGTGCCATCAGTGACACTACTAGCGGGACAACTATTGAGCAGTTCTTC. Translating gives CAISDTTSGTTIEQFF.

The chain employs TRBV11-2 and TRBJ2-1; no reliable D call. CDR1 and CDR2 from the germline V gene are SGHAT and FQNNGV. The CDR3 contains 12 residues. Trimming stripped 2 bases from V and 7 bases from J, with 6 bases between. The CDR3 region is CASSLNGNEQFF. For the CDR3, the DNA is TGTGCCAGCAGCTTAAACGGGAATGAGCAGTTCTTC.

The V call is TRBV27, the J call TRBJ2-3; 9 bases map to TRBD2. The V gene's germline CDR1 is MNHEY and CDR2 SMNVEV (reference sequence). The CDR3 is 15 residues long. Unmatched junction bases numbered 8, after V lost 6 bases and J lost 4 bases. The chain's CDR3 is CASSPTSGSPDTQYF. The CDR3 nucleotides read TGTGCCAGCAGCCCGACTAGCGGATCCCCAGATACGCAGTATTTT.

The chain has TRBV27 and TRBJ2-7; D is perhaps TRBD2 (6 bases). This CDR3 is 14 amino acids long. Germline lookup yields CDR1 MNHEY and CDR2 SMNVEV (reference sequence). The V end lost 3 bases, the J end lost 1 base, and 10 bases lay between the germline ends. In DNA form, the CDR3 reads TGTGCCAGCAGTTTTGGTAGCGGTTCCTACGAGCAGTACTTC. Protein sequence: CASSFGSGSYEQYF.

J is TRBJ2-7 and V is TRBV7-9; 9 bases map to TRBD2. This CDR3 is 16 amino acids long. V lost 5 bases, J lost 3 bases, and 11 bases stayed unmatched. The germline CDR1 and CDR2 sequences are SEHNR and FQNEAQ (reference sequence). Written as DNA, the CDR3 is TGTGCCAGCAGCCCCCCGACTAGCGGATCTTACTACGAGCAGTACTTC. Protein sequence: CASSPPTSGSYYEQYF.

J is TRBJ2-3 and V is TRBV10-2; 7 positions match TRBD1. Trimming removed 5 bases from V and 6 bases from J; junction bases left unmatched: 5. The CDR3 length is 13 residues. Germline CDR1 reads WSHSY; CDR2 reads SAAADI. CDR3 sequence: CASSPDRWDTQYF. The DNA of the CDR3 is TGCGCCAGCAGTCCGGACAGGTGGGATACGCAGTATTTT.

This clone was found once. The chain links TRBV12-5 to TRBJ2-3; the match to TRBD2 covers 12 bases. V lost 1 base, J lost 6 bases, and 5 bases stayed unmatched. The CDR3 has 16 amino acids. Germline lookup yields CDR1 LGHNT and CDR2 FRNRAP. The CDR3: CASGLATGTSGDTQYF. The CDR3 nucleotides read TGTGCTAGTGGTTTGGCCACCGGGACTAGCGGGGATACGCAGTATTTT. Based on the CDR3 plus reference TRBV12-5 and TRBJ2-3, the full variable domain is DARVTQTPRHKVTEMGQEVTMRCQPILGHNTVFWYRQTMMQGLELLAYFRNRAPLDDSGMPKDRFSAEMPDATLATLKIQPSEPRDSAVYFCASGLATGTSGDTQYFGPGTRLTVL.

The chain links TRBV6-5 to TRBJ2-1, with D possibly TRBD1 on 6 matching bases. Germline CDR1 MNHEY, CDR2 SVGAGI. This CDR3 region has 15 residues. The V end lost 6 bases, the J end lost 2 bases, and 14 bases lay between the germline ends. The CDR3 is CASREVDSPYNEQFF. CDR3 DNA: TGTGCCAGCAGGGAGGTGGACAGCCCCTACAATGAGCAGTTCTTC.

The chain employs TRBV28 and TRBJ1-1; TRBD1 matches at 7 bases. V dropped 3 bases and J dropped 7; count of bases not matched to a gene: 5. In germline, CDR1 is MDHEN, CDR2 SYDVKM. The CDR3 totals 13 residues. CDR3: CASSFGGGLEAFF. As DNA, the CDR3 is TGTGCCAGCAGTTTTGGAGGGGGCCTTGAAGCTTTCTTT.

The chain couples TRBV7-8 to TRBJ2-1; D not certain. Between the trimmed V and J ends, which lost 0 bases and 8 bases, there was a span of 5 bases. The CDR3 has 12 amino acids. The germline gives CDR1 SGHVS, CDR2 FQNEAQ. This CDR3 reads CASSLAIHEQFF. The CDR3 bases are TGTGCCAGCAGCTTAGCAATCCATGAGCAGTTCTTC.

V and J are TRBV7-3 and TRBJ2-3; 8 nucleotides align to TRBD2. The CDR3 covers 15 residues. Per the germline V gene, CDR1 is SGHTA and CDR2 is FQGTGA. J was trimmed by 6 bases and V by 2 bases; bases with no gene match: 7. The DNA for the CDR3 is TGTGCCAGCAGCTTATACGCGGGAGGCCTCGATACGCAGTATTTT. The encoded protein is CASSLYAGGLDTQYF.

This clone was recorded once. The rearrangement joins TRBV29-1 to TRBJ2-2; no clear D gene. V lost 7 bases to trimming and J lost 4 bases, with 13 bases between them. The CDR3 covers 13 residues. The germline V gene encodes CDR1 SQVTM and CDR2 ANQGSEA. CDR3 bases: TGCAGCGCGACGCGACTGAGCACCGGGGAGCTGTTTTTT. Its protein product is CSATRLSTGELFF.

The chain has TRBV29-1 and TRBJ1-1; D may be TRBD1 (5 bases). The CDR3 totals 14 residues. V was cut by 3 bases and J by 0 bases, with 11 bases left in between. CDR1 SQVTM and CDR2 ANQGSEA come from the germline V gene. Written as DNA, the CDR3 is TGCAGCGTTGATGGGGCCAGCATGAACACTGAAGCTTTCTTT. This sequence encodes CSVDGASMNTEAFF. The whole variable domain, remainder taken from reference TRBV29-1 and TRBJ1-1, is SAVISQKPSRDICQRGTSLTIQCQVDSQVTMMFWYRQQPGQSLTLIATANQGSEATYESGFVIDKFPISRPNLTFSTLTVSNMSPEDSSIYLCSVDGASMNTEAFFGQGTRLTVV.

This rearrangement joins TRBV27 to TRBJ2-3; 8 positions agree with TRBD2. The CDR3 has 16 residues. From germline, CDR1 is MNHEY and CDR2 SMNVEV (reference sequence). V shed 5 bases, J shed 5 bases, and the junction held 12 bases outside the gene matches. In nucleotides, the CDR3 is TGTGCCAGCAGTCGCTCCTTTGGACTAGCTGGAGATACGCAGTATTTT. Its translation is CASSRSFGLAGDTQYF.

The rearrangement uses TRBV27 and TRBJ1-5; D remains ambiguous. With 6 bases removed from V and 1 base from J, the gap between germline ends came to 10 bases. Germline CDR1 reads MNHEY; CDR2 reads SMNVEV (reference sequence). This CDR3 has 14 residues. The DNA for the CDR3 is TGTGCCAGCAGACGAGGACCAAGCAATCAGCCCCAGCATTTT. Protein: CASRRGPSNQPQHF.

The rearrangement uses TRBV5-1 and TRBJ2-1; 13 bases map to TRBD2. The CDR3 has 17 residues. V dropped 4 bases and J dropped 5; count of bases not matched to a gene: 9. In germline, CDR1 is SGHRS, CDR2 YFSETQ. The CDR3 loop reads CASSPGLAGAIDNEQFF. DNA of the CDR3: TGCGCCAGCAGCCCCGGACTAGCGGGAGCTATCGACAATGAGCAGTTCTTC.

This clone was detected only once. The gene calls are TRBV28 and TRBJ1-5; D is possibly TRBD1 (6 bases). Germline CDR1 is MDHEN and CDR2 is SYDVKM. Trimming took off 3 bases at V and 0 bases at J, with 18 bases between the two ends. This CDR3 has 18 residues. CDR3 nucleotides: TGTGCCAGCAGTTTTCGTGTGACAGGAGAACTTAGCAATCAGCCCCAGCATTTT. As protein: CASSFRVTGELSNQPQHF.

The chain uses TRBV27 and TRBJ2-7; perhaps D is TRBD1 or TRBD2 (7 bases each). The CDR3 is made up of 15 amino acids. V gave up 4 bases and J gave up 4 bases, with 17 bases separating them. Per germline, CDR1 MNHEY and CDR2 SMNVEV (reference sequence). CDR3 in DNA: TGTGCCAGCAGTTCCCTGACAGGGAGGGGTTACGAGCAGTACTTC. Residues: CASSSLTGRGYEQYF.

This rearrangement joins TRBV27 to TRBJ2-3, with TRBD1 matching 10 bases. CDR3 length: 15 amino acids. Unmatched junction bases numbered 2, after V lost 1 base and J lost 4 bases. CDR1 and CDR2 from the germline V gene are MNHEY and SMNVEV (reference sequence). The CDR3, as DNA: TGTGCCAGCAGTTTATTAGGGACAGGGGCAGATACGCAGTATTTT. It translates to CASSLLGTGADTQYF.

The CDR3 here is CASSRRDEGTNEKLFF. The CDR3 coding sequence is TGTGCCAGCAGCCGCCGGGACGAGGGAACTAATGAAAAACTGTTTTTT. V is TRBV14 and J is TRBJ1-4; D perhaps matches TRBD1 (5 bases). Trimming stripped 4 bases from V and 1 base from J, with 13 bases between. The CDR3 extends over 16 amino acids. Germline V CDR1 and CDR2: SGHDN, FVKESK.